The text below deals with one T cell receptor (beta chain). The participants were between roughly 18 and 100 years old and came from some 23 US areas. Grouping used clinical history reported by participants in a survey and questionnaire. The data originate from a study of blood T cell repertoires in COVID-19. Background on the study: Whether acute or convalescent, the COVID-19 samples came from the United States, Italy and Spain. T cells, B-cell-depleted T cells, or PBMCs provided the cDNA or gDNA that served as material.

Assay: immunoSEQ multiplex PCR; the TCRdb copy retains only in-frame clones and omits some. The table has about 270,000 clones, 75% to 95% seen once. This CDR3 spans 16 amino acids. Trimming cost V 0 bases and J 6 bases; bases outside gene matches: 6. The germline V gene encodes CDR1 SGHTA and CDR2 FQGTGA. This TCR was sampled from a man aged 40-49 years who had been exposed to COVID-19. The sequenced sample consisted of PBMCs or T cells enriched from blood (not recorded which). The chain employs TRBV7-3 and TRBJ1-1; 11 positions match TRBD1. The CDR3 coding sequence is TGTGCCAGCAGCTTAACGGGCGGACAGGGGGCGTCTGAAGCTTTCTTT. Protein product: CASSLTGGQGASEAFF.